These 2 T cell receptor beta chains were sequenced from one sample in a study of response to subunit inactivated influenza vaccine. One entry per CDR3 protein results from TCRdb running MiXCR on the RT-PCR reads. The profile shows about 580,000 distinct CDR3 sequences, 14% of them singletons. Sequenced here: PBMCs from blood, sampled roughly 13 days after vaccination. These receptors all stem from a man aged 50 to 59 who received an inactivated influenza vaccine.

V usage is TRBV2 and J usage is TRBJ2-1; TRBD2 might be the D (6 bases). The CDR3 covers 14 residues. Looked up from germline, CDR1 is SNHLY and CDR2 is FYNNEI. The V and J ends lost 3 bases and 7 bases respectively, with 13 bases between them. CDR3 loop: CASSEEGRVNEQFF. Here the CDR3 DNA reads TGTGCCAGCAGTGAGGAGGGGCGCGTTAATGAGCAGTTCTTC.

This clonotype showed up just a few times. V usage is TRBV29-1 and J usage is TRBJ1-1; possibly TRBD1 for D (6 bases). Per germline, CDR1 SQVTM and CDR2 ANQGSEA. Trimming stripped 7 bases from V and 7 bases from J, with 16 bases between. CDR3 length equals 12 residues. The CDR3 nucleotides are TGCAGCGCCAAAGGACAGCGCTTTGAAGCTTTCTTT. It specifies CSAKGQRFEAFF.